This T cell receptor beta chain was sequenced in a study of blood T cell repertoires in COVID-19. Study context: Donors in the United States, Italy and Spain gave samples during acute or convalescent COVID-19. In each case, the material was cDNA or gDNA derived from T cells, B-cell-depleted T cells, or PBMCs.

The authors' processing: Quantification of nucleated cells was approximated via reference gene primer amplification. The method was immunoSEQ multiplex PCR; TCRdb's version includes in-frame clones alone and lacks a portion of them. The V and J calls and clone size come from that table; D and trimming were worked out from the DNA. This sample has about 45,000 clones, with roughly 90% found just once. The CDR3 is 16 residues long. CDR1 MNHEY and CDR2 SVGEGT come from the germline V gene. Trimming removed 6 bases from V and 7 bases from J; junction bases left unmatched: 11. Sequencing used peripheral blood. The source of this sequence is a human donor in a cohort sampled during active COVID-19. The gene calls are TRBV6-2 or TRBV6-3 and TRBJ2-3; 12 nucleotides agree with TRBD2. The CDR3 protein is CASSPFLAGGPNTQYF. In DNA, the CDR3 is TGTGCCAGCAGCCCTTTCCTAGCGGGGGGGCCGAATACGCAGTATTTT.